This paragraph covers one T cell receptor (beta chain) sequence. Its recognized antigen is unknown. This may arise from a read error, as a much more abundant clone is one base away. Library construction relied on PCR. Sequencing relied on a NextSeq 500. Bulk TCR libraries were generated as previously described, with the TCR primers listed in Table S5 used. Purification of total RNA was performed with the Qiagen AllPrep DNA/RNA kit. Before analysis, reads from multiple sequencing runs of one library were combined. From the authors' description of their analysis: Reads were retained only if their TCR constant sequence matched exactly, and those retained reads were trimmed to 150 nt and grouped according to their 12-nt molecular barcodes. Within each barcode group, reads were sub-clustered at a 15% Levenshtein threshold, and quality-weighted consensus sequences were built per RNA molecule. Non-functional sequences were discarded, and so were lower-count sequences lying one edit away from another sequence. Based on fitting two negative binomial distributions, any barcode sub-cluster with under 20% of the maximum read count was discarded. TCRdb reran the public reads through fastp at Q25 and MiXCR, keeping productive beta chains. Under each unique CDR3 protein, matching rows form one entry showing the most common genes and DNA. The V and J calls were not made by the authors but by TCRdb's processing. For this sample the table gives nearly 650,000 distinct CDR3 sequences, of which over 25% were detected only once. Clones ranked in the top ten supply about 0.78% of the sample.

The data derive from a study of molecular identifiers for immune sequencing clone quantification listed by TCRdb under 2018. Background on the whole study: For a replicate experiment, the RNA from either 20,000 or 100,000 naive CD8 T cells was divided into five aliquots, and four of those aliquots went on to sequencing. This methods study benchmarked molecular-identifier clustering-based TCR repertoire sequencing (MIDCIRS) and TCR RNA copy counting, using CD8 T cells to do so. What the authors observed across the whole study: When barcode sub-clustering was left out, chimeric consensus sequences inflated TCR diversity, with chimeras reaching as high as 47%. Spiked-in Jurkat TCR RNA (about ten copies' worth), which is not part of the donor repertoire, was contained in the naive libraries. Spiked-in Jurkat TCR RNA equivalent to a single cell was reported to be detectable even among 980,000 or so naive CD8 T cells. In CMV-specific effector cells, clones with more than 20 RNA copies accounted for over 97% of molecules, whereas in naive cells such clones accounted for under 1%. The sizes of highly expanded clones could end up underestimated when identical TCR molecules share a barcode. Modeling estimated roughly 3.2 recovered TCR RNA copies per cell, compared with about 10 by digital PCR, which implies about 32% capture efficiency.

Libraries of naive CD8 T cells were built from anywhere between about 19,000 and 1,100,000 sorted cells, with 10%, 30% or 50% of the purified RNA used. On a BD FACSAria II, naive CD8 T cells were FACS-sorted as CD8+CD4-CCR7+CD45RA+ and collected into RLT Plus buffer. To test detection sensitivity, Jurkat RNA equivalent to approximately ten TCR copies was spiked into samples of roughly 17,000-1,000,000 naive CD8 T cells. CD8 T cells were enriched using RosetteSep CD8+ T Cell Enrichment Cocktail and Ficoll-Paque, and the enriched cells then underwent ACK red cell lysis. As encoded in the germline V gene, CDR1 is SGDLS while CDR2 is YYNGEE. The CDR3 contains 16 residues, cysteine and phenylalanine counted. Only the CDR3 part of the read is kept: 48 bases, read in frame from the first base. Trimming takes 2 bases from V and 7 bases from J, and the germline ends sit 18 bases apart.

The TCR sequence derives from a human donor in good health. Some libraries in this study had Jurkat cell RNA spiked in. The V and J genes are TRBV9 and TRBJ2-2; no D gene is confidently identified. The sample was naive CD8+ T cells from blood, with Jurkat cell RNA spiked in. The sample's cell subset or site label, decoded: FACS-sorted CD8+CD4-CCR7+CD45RA+ naive T cells. The bases read TGTGCCAGCAGCGTCGAGGTGACATTAAATCACGGGGAGCTGTTTTTT. Translated, this gives CASSVEVTLNHGELFF.